The 29 T cell receptor beta chains given below trace back to one sample, sequenced in a study of T cell responses to AZD1222 COVID-19 vaccine. The method was immunoSEQ multiplex PCR; TCRdb's version includes in-frame clones alone and lacks a portion of them. The top ten hold 5.8% of the sample, which has nearly 90,000 clones, nearly 90% seen once. The sample consisted of peripheral blood, taken on day 0 of AZD1222 vaccination. These TCRs come from an adult in good health.

This chain uses TRBV28 with TRBJ1-2; D is perhaps TRBD1 (6 bases). The V gene lost 2 bases and the J gene lost 8 bases, with 15 bases spanning the gap. The CDR3 length is 14 residues. Germline V lookup: CDR1 MDHEN, CDR2 SYDVKM. The CDR3, as DNA: TGTGCCAGCAGTTTACCCGCAGGGGTAGGGGGCTACACCTTC. Its protein product is CASSLPAGVGGYTF.

This chain uses TRBV29-1 with TRBJ1-2; D remains ambiguous. Germline CDR1 is SQVTM and CDR2 is ANQGSEA. Trimming removed 3 bases at V and 4 bases at J, with 9 bases between. The CDR3 totals 12 residues. The CDR3 bases are TGCAGCGTTGACGCGTCAGCCTATGGCTACACCTTC. Encoded protein: CSVDASAYGYTF.

The chain employs TRBV28 and TRBJ2-7; TRBD2 matches 9 bases. J gave up 0 bases and V 6 bases, and 6 bases lay outside the gene matches. The CDR3 extends over 15 amino acids. Germline V gene sequence: CDR1 MDHEN, CDR2 SYDVKM. The CDR3 nucleotides are TGTGCCAGCAGGGAAAGCGGGAGGAGCTCCTACGAGCAGTACTTC. It translates to CASRESGRSSYEQYF.

The gene calls are TRBV27 and TRBJ1-2; a weak D match, TRBD1 (5 bases). CDR1 and CDR2 (germline): MNHEY, SMNVEV (reference sequence). This CDR3 is 13 amino acids long. The ends were cut back, 5 bases at V and 4 bases at J, with 11 bases in the middle. CDR3 nucleotides: TGTGCCAGCAGTACCGGGACGGCCTATGGCTACACCTTC. Translated: CASSTGTAYGYTF.

The count of this clone is one. The rearrangement joins TRBV11-3 to TRBJ1-1; tentative D call: TRBD1 (5 bases). Germline lookup yields CDR1 SGHNT and CDR2 YENEEA. The CDR3 has 13 residues. V lost 4 bases to trimming and J lost 2 bases, with 8 bases between them. The CDR3 spells CASSSRVNTEAFF. CDR3 sequence (DNA): TGTGCCAGCAGCTCCAGGGTAAACACTGAAGCTTTCTTT. The whole variable domain, remainder taken from reference TRBV11-3 and TRBJ1-1, is EAGVVQSPRYKIIEKKQPVAFWCNPISGHNTLYWYLQNLGQGPELLIRYENEEAVDDSQLPKDRFSAERLKGVDSTLKIQPAELGDSAVYLCASSSRVNTEAFFGQGTRLTVV.

The chain recombines TRBV15 with TRBJ1-1; a weak D match, TRBD1 (6 bases). Germline V CDR1 and CDR2: LNHNV, YYDKDF (reference sequence). V gave up 1 base and J gave up 1 base, with 10 bases separating them. The CDR3 totals 15 residues. The CDR3 nucleotides are TGTGCCACCAGCAGAGTTGGGGGCTGGAACACTGAAGCTTTCTTT. This encodes CATSRVGGWNTEAFF. Variable domain in full (rest from reference TRBV15 and TRBJ1-1): DAMVIQNPRYQVTQFGKPVTLSCSQTLNHNVMYWYQQKSSQAPKLLFHYYDKDFNNEADTPDNFQSRRPNTSFCFLDIRSPGLGDTAMYLCATSRVGGWNTEAFFGQGTRLTVV.

The chain has TRBV7-9 and TRBJ2-1; 13 nucleotides align to TRBD2. V lost 5 bases to trimming and J lost 1 base; unmatched junction nucleotides: 11. The CDR3 is made up of 19 amino acids. The V gene's germline CDR1 is SEHNR and CDR2 FQNEAQ (reference sequence). The CDR3 reads CASSPSARTSGRSYNEQFF. The DNA for the CDR3 is TGTGCCAGCAGCCCCTCCGCCCGGACTAGCGGGAGATCCTACAATGAGCAGTTCTTC.

This chain links TRBV7-2 with TRBJ2-7; D unclear. Between the trimmed V and J ends, which lost 3 bases and 3 bases, there was a span of 9 bases. Germline V gene data show CDR1 as SGHTA and CDR2 as FQGNSA. The CDR3 sequence is 13 residues long. CDR3 region: CASSFTGVYEQYF. CDR3 coding DNA: TGTGCCAGCAGCTTCACTGGAGTCTACGAGCAGTACTTC.

The genes are TRBV30 and TRBJ2-3, with D possibly TRBD2 on 7 matching bases. V lost 7 bases to trimming and J lost 3 bases, with 17 bases between them. Germline assignment: CDR1 GTSNPN and CDR2 SVGIG (reference sequence). This CDR3 spans 14 amino acids. CDR3 sequence (DNA): TGTGCCTCTCACAGGGCGGGAGAGACAGATACGCAGTATTTT. As protein: CASHRAGETDTQYF.

The CDR3 sequence is CASSSADRGDTQYF. As DNA, the CDR3 is TGTGCCAGCAGCTCAGCTGACAGGGGGGATACGCAGTATTTT. The chain combines TRBV7-3 with TRBJ2-3, with TRBD1 matching 9 bases. The trim removed 4 bases at V and 6 bases at J, leaving 5 bases unmatched. The germline gives CDR1 SGHTA, CDR2 FQGTGA. The CDR3 contains 14 residues. Based on the CDR3 plus reference TRBV7-3 and TRBJ2-3, the full variable domain is GAGVSQTPSNKVTEKGKYVELRCDPISGHTALYWYRQSLGQGPEFLIYFQGTGAADDSGLPNDRFFAVRPEGSVSTLKIQRTERGDSAVYLCASSSADRGDTQYFGPGTRLTVL.

Only one count was recorded for this clone. This rearrangement joins TRBV5-1 to TRBJ1-2, with D unclear. Germline values: CDR1 SGHRS, CDR2 YFSETQ. V lost 0 bases to trimming and J lost 5 bases, with 14 bases between them. This CDR3 region has 15 residues. The CDR3 DNA follows: TGCGCCAGCAGCTTGGAACCGAACTCTTGGTATGGCTACACCTTC. It specifies CASSLEPNSWYGYTF.

As DNA, the CDR3 is TGTGCCACCAGCAGAGATAAAGGACTAGCGGGAAGGAACGAGCAGTACTTC. Translating it yields CATSRDKGLAGRNEQYF. The chain links TRBV15 to TRBJ2-7, with 12 bases identical to TRBD2. This CDR3 comprises 17 residues. V shed 0 bases, J shed 5 bases, and the junction held 8 bases outside the gene matches. Germline loops: CDR1 LNHNV, CDR2 YYDKDF (reference sequence).

The rearrangement joins TRBV11-2 to TRBJ2-5; a possible D gene is TRBD2 (5 bases). CDR1 and CDR2 (germline): SGHAT, FQNNGV. The CDR3 is made up of 17 amino acids. Trimming pared 1 base from V and 3 bases from J, leaving 18 bases between. The CDR3 here is CASSLGSWTQTKETQYF. The CDR3 DNA follows: TGTGCCAGCAGCTTAGGGAGTTGGACTCAAACTAAAGAGACCCAGTACTTC.

The J gene is TRBJ2-3, the V gene TRBV29-1; 15 nucleotides line up with TRBD2. The CDR3 runs to 17 residues. CDR1 is SQVTM, CDR2 ANQGSEA, per germline. The V and J ends lost 6 bases and 2 bases, in that order; junction bases with no gene match: 9. CDR3 in DNA: TGCAGCGTCGGGACTAGCGGGAGGAGGGTGACCACAGATACGCAGTATTTT. Encoded protein: CSVGTSGRRVTTDTQYF.

Concerning this clone: Sequence at one end of the junction differs from germline and may be a read error. The rearrangement joins TRBV5-4 to TRBJ2-2; 8 bases fit TRBD1. Per germline, CDR1 SGHNT and CDR2 YYREEE (reference sequence). This CDR3 spans 14 amino acids. The CDR3 here is CASRLDRATGELFF. CDR3 in DNA: TGTGCCAGCAGGTTGGACAGGGCCACCGGGGAGCTGTTTTTT.

In this sample, this clone turned up once. The chain links TRBV28 to TRBJ1-2, with TRBD1 identical over 7 bases. Germline CDR1 and CDR2: MDHEN and SYDVKM. The CDR3 is 12 residues long. The trim removed 10 bases at V and 4 bases at J, leaving 6 bases unmatched. Written as DNA, the CDR3 is TGTGCCACCTCTCGGGACAGCTATGGCTACACCTTC. Encoded protein: CATSRDSYGYTF.

The rearrangement joins TRBV5-4 to TRBJ2-5; 8 nucleotides align to TRBD2. Trimming at V came to 4 bases and at J to 5 bases, leaving 10 bases not matched to a gene. The CDR3 runs to 15 residues. Germline V CDR1 and CDR2: SGHNT, YYREEE (reference sequence). The CDR3: CASSPSGGDLETQYF. The DNA of the CDR3 is TGTGCCAGCAGCCCCTCGGGAGGGGATCTCGAGACCCAGTACTTC.

The chain uses TRBV6-4 and TRBJ2-1; 7 bases align to TRBD2. Per the germline V gene, CDR1 is MRHNA and CDR2 is SNTAGT. With V trimmed by 8 bases and J by 7 bases, 11 bases remained unmatched. The CDR3 extends over 14 amino acids. The CDR3 sequence: CASRERDLGNEQFF. The CDR3 DNA reads TGTGCCAGCCGGGAGCGGGACCTCGGAAATGAGCAGTTCTTC.

The chain uses TRBV10-3 and TRBJ2-5; 7 positions match TRBD1. The junction had 5 bases not matched to a gene; V was cut back by 5 bases and J by 5 bases. CDR1 and CDR2 from the germline V gene are ENHRY and SYGVKD. The CDR3 is 13 residues long. CDR3 loop: CAISSTGRETQYF. The CDR3 DNA is TGTGCCATCAGTTCGACAGGGCGGGAGACCCAGTACTTC.

V is TRBV5-1 and J is TRBJ1-2; 10 bases agree with TRBD1. The CDR3 has 13 residues. CDR1 and CDR2 (germline): SGHRS, YFSETQ. V shed 2 bases, J shed 7 bases, and the junction held 2 bases outside the gene matches. CDR3 nucleotides: TGCGCCAGCAGCTTCGGACAGGGGGGTGGCTACACCTTC. This codes for CASSFGQGGGYTF.

This clone has a single count. The chain employs TRBV11-2 and TRBJ2-7; 7 bases match TRBD2. CDR1 is SGHAT and CDR2 is FQNNGV in the germline V gene. The ends lost 0 bases at V and 4 bases at J; junction bases unmatched: 6. This CDR3 is built from 15 residues. The CDR3 DNA follows: TGTGCCAGCAGCTTAGAACCTAGCGGTTATTACGAGCAGTACTTC. Its protein product is CASSLEPSGYYEQYF.

V gene TRBV25-1 combines with J gene TRBJ2-1; D uncertain. This CDR3 spans 14 amino acids. The V gene's germline CDR1 is MGHDK and CDR2 SYGVNS. With 2 bases removed from V and 4 bases from J, the gap between germline ends came to 9 bases. CDR3 DNA sequence: TGTGCCAGCAGTGAACCAGGACCGTACAATGAGCAGTTCTTC. This translates into CASSEPGPYNEQFF. Together with reference TRBV25-1 and TRBJ2-1, the CDR3 gives the full variable domain: EADIYQTPRYLVIGTGKKITLECSQTMGHDKMYWYQQDPGMELHLIHYSYGVNSTEKGDLSSESTVSRIRTEHFPLTLESARPSHTSQYLCASSEPGPYNEQFFGPGTRLTVL.

J is TRBJ2-3 and V is TRBV9; D not certain. Deletions cut 0 bases from V and 6 bases from J, with 8 bases between. The CDR3 covers 13 residues. CDR1 SGDLS and CDR2 YYNGEE come from the germline V gene. In DNA, the CDR3 is TGTGCCAGCAGCGTAGATCGGTCGGATACGCAGTATTTT. This sequence encodes CASSVDRSDTQYF.

V gene TRBV6-5 combines with J gene TRBJ2-5; tentatively, D is TRBD1 (6 bases). With 3 bases removed from V and 0 bases from J, the gap between germline ends came to 8 bases. This CDR3 spans 14 amino acids. Germline V gene lookup returns CDR1 MNHEY and CDR2 SVGAGI. CDR3 in DNA: TGTGCCAGCAGTTATCGACAGGACCAAGAGACCCAGTACTTC. Protein sequence: CASSYRQDQETQYF.

This clone was recorded a few times. This chain links TRBV2 with TRBJ2-7; perhaps D is TRBD1 or TRBD2 (5 bases each). The V gene lost 6 bases and the J gene lost 0 bases, with 15 bases spanning the gap. The V gene's germline CDR1 is SNHLY and CDR2 FYNNEI. This CDR3 contains 15 residues. CDR3 DNA sequence: TGTGCCAGCAGGCAGGGAGTCCAGAGCTCCTACGAGCAGTACTTC. Its translation: CASRQGVQSSYEQYF.

The rearrangement uses TRBV3-1 (or the pseudogene TRBV3-2) and TRBJ1-5, with 8 bases aligning to TRBD1. CDR3 length equals 17 residues. Trimming took 0 bases from V and 1 from J; bases not matched to a gene: 5. CDR1 is LGHDT and CDR2 is YNNKEL in the germline V gene (reference sequence). The CDR3 reads CASSQDSGGRSNQPQHF. CDR3 nucleotide sequence: TGTGCCAGCAGCCAAGATTCAGGGGGCAGAAGCAATCAGCCCCAGCATTTT.

The chain combines TRBV19 with TRBJ2-1; 11 bases are a match to TRBD1. V was clipped by 3 bases and J by 4 bases; unmatched bases: 5. The CDR3 is 16 residues long. The V gene's germline CDR1 is LNHDA and CDR2 SQIVND (reference sequence). CDR3 bases: TGTGCCAGTAGTATGAGGGGGACAGGGGGGTACAATGAGCAGTTCTTC. It codes for CASSMRGTGGYNEQFF.

The genes are TRBV10-3 and TRBJ2-7; 8 nucleotides line up with TRBD1. There are 14 residues in the CDR3. V lost 7 bases and J lost 6; bases outside the gene matches: 11. Germline V CDR1 and CDR2: ENHRY, SYGVKD. The CDR3 loop reads CAITQGARVGEQYF. DNA of the CDR3: TGTGCCATCACTCAGGGGGCGCGAGTGGGCGAGCAGTACTTC.

The V call is TRBV6-1, the J call TRBJ2-7; D is unresolved. The CDR3 runs 12 residues. The V end was cut by 6 bases, the J end by 5 bases, with 11 bases between. Looked up from germline, CDR1 is MNHNS and CDR2 is SASEGT. In DNA form, the CDR3 reads TGTGCCAGCAGACCTCAAGGTGACGAGCAGTACTTC. Residues: CASRPQGDEQYF.